The rows below give T cell receptor beta chains drawn from one sample of a study of blood T cell repertoires in COVID-19. The table came from immunoSEQ multiplex PCR; TCRdb's copy has only in-frame clones and leaves some out. The data show approximately 100,000 clones, approximately 84% seen once. Source material: peripheral blood. Source of these receptors: a woman in her fifties or sixties with acute or convalescent COVID-19. Each CDR3 is given with its conserved first and last residue. Each record gives: CDR3 DNA, CDR3 protein, clone size, D gene, J gene, V gene. A D gene is named only where the DNA matches it firmly. Clone size is given for some rows only: seen once, a few or many times, or a class if the clone is expanded.

DNA: TGTGCCAGCAGCGTAGCGAGCTCCTATAATTCACCCCTCCACTTT
CDR3: CASSVASSYNSPLHF
size: .
D: .
J: TRBJ1-6
V: TRBV9

DNA: TGCGCCAGCAGCTATGGACTCAACCAAGAGACCCAGTACTTC
CDR3: CASSYGLNQETQYF
size: .
D: .
J: TRBJ2-5
V: TRBV5-1

DNA: TGTGCCAGCAGTACGAGCCGGGACAGGGTGGTCAATGAGCAGTTCTTC
CDR3: CASSTSRDRVVNEQFF
size: once
D: TRBD1
J: TRBJ2-1
V: TRBV6-2/TRBV6-3

DNA: TGTGCCAGTAGACTAGCGGGCAAAAACATTCAGTACTTC
CDR3: CASRLAGKNIQYF
size: .
D: TRBD2
J: TRBJ2-4
V: TRBV28

DNA: TGCAGCGCGGAGTGGGGCACAGACGGACAGTTTTTT
CDR3: CSAEWGTDGQFF
size: .
D: .
J: TRBJ2-2
V: TRBV29-1

DNA: TGTGCCTGGAGTGTACAGGGGGGCCGATACAATGAGCAGTTCTTC
CDR3: CAWSVQGGRYNEQFF
size: .
D: TRBD1
J: TRBJ2-1
V: TRBV30

DNA: TGTGCCAGCACCACCGACGGGGGGCAATATGGCTACACCTTC
CDR3: CASTTDGGQYGYTF
size: .
D: .
J: TRBJ1-2
V: TRBV5-4

DNA: TGTGCCAGCAGCCAAGGACTAGCTTTCGATACGCAGTATTTT
CDR3: CASSQGLAFDTQYF
size: .
D: TRBD2
J: TRBJ2-3
V: TRBV3-1/TRBV3-2

DNA: TGTGCCAGCAGCCAATCCAGGACAGGGGGTAATTCACCCCTCCACTTT
CDR3: CASSQSRTGGNSPLHF
size: .
D: TRBD1
J: TRBJ1-6
V: TRBV4-2

DNA: TGTGCCAGCTTGAGTCCTGGTGCCCAAGAGACCCAGTACTTC
CDR3: CASLSPGAQETQYF
size: .
D: .
J: TRBJ2-5
V: TRBV18

DNA: TGTGCCAGCAGTTTAGGACAGGAGTACGAGCAGTACTTC
CDR3: CASSLGQEYEQYF
size: .
D: TRBD1
J: TRBJ2-7
V: TRBV28

DNA: TGTGCCAGCAGTCTTACTAGCGGGGGAGCAGATACGCAGTATTTT
CDR3: CASSLTSGGADTQYF
size: .
D: TRBD2
J: TRBJ2-3
V: TRBV6-5

DNA: TGTGCCAGCTCACCACAGGACAGCAGAACATCTGAAGCTTTCTTT
CDR3: CASSPQDSRTSEAFF
size: .
D: .
J: TRBJ1-1
V: TRBV18

DNA: TGTGCCACCACCCAAACAAACACCGGGGAGCTGTTTTTT
CDR3: CATTQTNTGELFF
size: .
D: .
J: TRBJ2-2
V: TRBV7-8

DNA: TGTGCCAGCAGGGAATCCGGGACAGGGGCATCAGGTACGCAGTATTTT
CDR3: CASRESGTGASGTQYF
size: .
D: TRBD1
J: TRBJ2-3
V: TRBV14

DNA: TGTGCCAGCAGTAAGACAGGGGGCACCGGGGAGCTGTTTTTT
CDR3: CASSKTGGTGELFF
size: .
D: TRBD1
J: TRBJ2-2
V: TRBV6-2/TRBV6-3

DNA: TGTGCCAGCAGCATACAGGGGGCTCCTGAAGCTTTCTTT
CDR3: CASSIQGAPEAFF
size: .
D: TRBD1
J: TRBJ1-1
V: TRBV11-3

DNA: TGCGCCAGCAGCTTGGGGAGGACAGCCCTGGCCAGCTCCTACAATGAGCAGTTCTTC
CDR3: CASSLGRTALASSYNEQFF
size: .
D: .
J: TRBJ2-1
V: TRBV5-1

DNA: TGTGCCAGCAGTGGACTGGGCTATGGCTACACCTTC
CDR3: CASSGLGYGYTF
size: .
D: .
J: TRBJ1-2
V: TRBV12-3/TRBV12-4

DNA: TGTGCCATCAGTGCTCAGGGTTCGGATCAGCCCCAGCATTTT
CDR3: CAISAQGSDQPQHF
size: .
D: .
J: TRBJ1-5
V: TRBV10-3

DNA: TGTGCCAGCAGTAGAGGGAACGCGAACACCGGGGAGCTGTTTTTT
CDR3: CASSRGNANTGELFF
size: .
D: .
J: TRBJ2-2
V: TRBV6-5

DNA: TGTGCCTGGAGCCGGGACAGGGGGCAGATTGGCTACACCTTC
CDR3: CAWSRDRGQIGYTF
size: few
D: TRBD1
J: TRBJ1-2
V: TRBV30

DNA: TGTGCCAGCAGCTTAGCTGGCGGCGGGGGGGCCTTAGAGACCCAGTACTTC
CDR3: CASSLAGGGGALETQYF
size: once
D: TRBD2
J: TRBJ2-5
V: TRBV7-2

DNA: TGTGCCAGTAGTATGGGGGTCGGGACAGGGAGATCTGGAAACACCATATATTTT
CDR3: CASSMGVGTGRSGNTIYF
size: .
D: TRBD1
J: TRBJ1-3
V: TRBV19

DNA: TGTGCCAGCAGCCAAGGGACAGCAATGCCCCCCTCATTT
CDR3: CASSQGTAMPPSF
size: .
D: .
J: TRBJ1-4
V: TRBV3-1/TRBV3-2

DNA: TGCGCCAGCAGCCCTCTAGCGGGGGGGCTGTACGAGCAGTACTTC
CDR3: CASSPLAGGLYEQYF
size: .
D: TRBD2
J: TRBJ2-7
V: TRBV5-1

DNA: TGCAGCACTACGACAGACTCGAACACCGGGGAGCTGTTTTTT
CDR3: CSTTTDSNTGELFF
size: .
D: .
J: TRBJ2-2
V: TRBV29-1

DNA: TGTGCCACCAGCAGAGACCCCCAGGCAGGGCCCTATGGCTACACCTTC
CDR3: CATSRDPQAGPYGYTF
size: once
D: .
J: TRBJ1-2
V: TRBV15

DNA: TGCAGCGCCTCGGATGGGGCGAACACTGAAGCTTTCTTT
CDR3: CSASDGANTEAFF
size: .
D: .
J: TRBJ1-1
V: TRBV29-1

DNA: TGTGCCAGTAGTATGGGAAGGACAGGGATGACCGGGGAGCTGTTTTTT
CDR3: CASSMGRTGMTGELFF
size: .
D: TRBD1
J: TRBJ2-2
V: TRBV19

DNA: TGCGCCAGCAGCCAAGCCAAACTCAGGGGTGGAAATTCACCCCTCCACTTT
CDR3: CASSQAKLRGGNSPLHF
size: .
D: .
J: TRBJ1-6
V: TRBV4-1

DNA: TGTGCCAGCAGCGTAGCCCTCACCGGGGAGCTGTTTTTT
CDR3: CASSVALTGELFF
size: few
D: .
J: TRBJ2-2
V: TRBV9

DNA: TGTGCCAGTAACCCTGCAGGGGGAAACACCATATATTTT
CDR3: CASNPAGGNTIYF
size: .
D: .
J: TRBJ1-3
V: TRBV19

DNA: TGTGCCAGCAGCTCTGGGACAGCTAGCACAGATACGCAGTATTTT
CDR3: CASSSGTASTDTQYF
size: .
D: TRBD1
J: TRBJ2-3
V: TRBV5-4

DNA: TGTGCCACCACCGGGACAGGGGTGAGGAGCTATGGCTACACCTTC
CDR3: CATTGTGVRSYGYTF
size: .
D: TRBD1
J: TRBJ1-2
V: TRBV19

DNA: TGTGCCAGCAGTCCCCCTAGCGGGGGCCCAGATACGCAGTATTTT
CDR3: CASSPPSGGPDTQYF
size: .
D: TRBD2
J: TRBJ2-3
V: TRBV28

DNA: TGTGCCACCAGCAGAGATGTGAAGGGAGGCACTGAAGCTTTCTTT
CDR3: CATSRDVKGGTEAFF
size: .
D: .
J: TRBJ1-1
V: TRBV15

DNA: TGTGCCAGCAGCTTAGATAGCTCTGGAAACACCATATATTTT
CDR3: CASSLDSSGNTIYF
size: .
D: .
J: TRBJ1-3
V: TRBV7-2

DNA: TGTGCCAGCAGTTACGGGCAGGACAATCAGCCCCAGCATTTT
CDR3: CASSYGQDNQPQHF
size: .
D: .
J: TRBJ1-5
V: TRBV6-5

DNA: TGTGCCAGCAGCCAAATAGCGGGGGAGCCCTACGAGCAGTACTTC
CDR3: CASSQIAGEPYEQYF
size: .
D: TRBD2
J: TRBJ2-7
V: TRBV4-2

DNA: TGTGCCAGCAGGATACAGGGGGCCTATTCACCCCTCCACTTT
CDR3: CASRIQGAYSPLHF
size: .
D: TRBD1
J: TRBJ1-6
V: TRBV2

DNA: TGTGCCAGCAGTCATCGACTAGCGGGGGGCACCGGGGAGCTGTTTTTT
CDR3: CASSHRLAGGTGELFF
size: .
D: TRBD2
J: TRBJ2-2
V: TRBV6-2/TRBV6-3

DNA: TGTGCCAGCAGCCAAACCCCCGGGGGGAAGCAGTACTTC
CDR3: CASSQTPGGKQYF
size: .
D: TRBD2
J: TRBJ2-7
V: TRBV3-1/TRBV3-2

DNA: TGTGCCAGCAGTGAGATCATGGGGGGCACTGAAGCTTTCTTT
CDR3: CASSEIMGGTEAFF
size: .
D: .
J: TRBJ1-1
V: TRBV6-1

DNA: TGCGCCAGCAGCTTGGAGGGAACAGGAGCTTTCTTT
CDR3: CASSLEGTGAFF
size: .
D: .
J: TRBJ1-1
V: TRBV5-1